One sample yielded the 24 T cell receptor beta chains listed below, sequenced in a study of CD8+ T cells in alopecia areata. RNA, once extracted, was reverse transcribed into cDNA for use as the sequencing template. This table comes from immunoSEQ multiplex PCR, and its TCRdb copy is limited to in-frame clones, with some not included. The sample records 190,000 or so clones, around three fifths being singletons. Documented treatment: oral pan-JAK inhibitor, 5-10 mg twice daily. The source was CD8+ T cells sorted from blood, collected at week 24, from a patient treated with tofacitinib. The receptors derive from a human donor with alopecia areata.

This clone appeared a few times. The chain carries TRBV6-5 and TRBJ2-1; TRBD1 might be the D (5 bases). Trimming pared 10 bases from V and 4 bases from J, leaving 11 bases between. Germline CDR1 reads MNHEY; CDR2 reads SVGAGI. The CDR3 consists of 12 residues. As DNA, the CDR3 is TGTGCCACCGAAAAGGGGTACAATGAGCAGTTCTTC. It is translated as CATEKGYNEQFF.

This clone was observed once. CDR3 coding DNA: TGCAGCGTTCTTCCTCTTGGCGGGTTCGGTGAGACCCAGTACTTC. Its translation is CSVLPLGGFGETQYF. The genes are TRBV29-1 and TRBJ2-5; weak D call: TRBD2 (5 bases). V lost 5 bases, J lost 5 bases, and 21 bases lay in between. The germline V gene encodes CDR1 SQVTM and CDR2 ANQGSEA. CDR3 length: 15 amino acids.

The count of this clone is one. The chain is built from TRBV5-1 and TRBJ1-6, with D maybe TRBD1 (5 bases). The CDR3 spans 15 residues. The V and J ends lost 0 bases and 6 bases respectively, with 10 bases between them. Germline V gene sequence: CDR1 SGHRS, CDR2 YFSETQ. The CDR3 nucleotides are TGCGCCAGCAGCTTGGAAGAGGGGTTTAATTCACCCCTCCACTTT. Protein product: CASSLEEGFNSPLHF. Looking up the rest from reference TRBV5-1 and TRBJ1-6 gives the full variable domain: KAGVTQTPRYLIKTRGQQVTLSCSPISGHRSVSWYQQTPGQGLQFLFEYFSETQRNKGNFPGRFSGRQFSNSRSEMNVSTLELGDSALYLCASSLEEGFNSPLHFGNGTRLTVT.

This chain uses TRBV30 with TRBJ2-7, with TRBD1 as a possible D gene (6 bases). Trimming pared 1 base from V and 3 bases from J, leaving 10 bases between. Germline loops: CDR1 GTSNPN, CDR2 SVGIG (reference sequence). This CDR3 is built from 13 residues. The CDR3 loop reads CAWSGGHNYEQYF. DNA for the CDR3: TGTGCCTGGAGTGGGGGACACAACTACGAGCAGTACTTC.

This chain links TRBV7-9 with TRBJ2-7, with TRBD1 matching 8 bases. CDR3 size: 11 residues. V lost 8 bases to trimming and J lost 3 bases; unmatched junction nucleotides: 0. Germline V gene sequence: CDR1 SEHNR, CDR2 FQNEAQ (reference sequence). The CDR3 nucleotides read TGTGCCAGCGGACAGGGCTACGAGCAGTACTTC. It yields the protein CASGQGYEQYF. The entire variable domain, with the rest obtained from reference TRBV7-9 and TRBJ2-7, is as follows: DTGVSQNPRHKITKRGQNVTFRCDPISEHNRLYWYRQTLGQGPEFLTYFQNEAQLEKSRLLSDRFSAERPKGSFSTLEIQRTEQGDSAMYLCASGQGYEQYFGPGTRLTVT.

This clone has only a few counts. The chain joins TRBV2 to TRBJ1-5; D remains unclear. V dropped 3 bases and J dropped 3 bases, with 12 bases sitting between them. Germline loops: CDR1 SNHLY, CDR2 FYNNEI. CDR3 length equals 15 residues. The CDR3 DNA sequence: TGTGCCAGCAGTGATCGGGGTTACACCAATCAGCCCCAGCATTTT. As protein: CASSDRGYTNQPQHF.

This clone occurred a few times. This chain links TRBV27 with TRBJ2-5; D gene unclear. Trimming removed 4 bases at V and 2 bases at J, with 8 bases between. Germline V gives CDR1 MNHEY, CDR2 SMNVEV (reference sequence). The length of the CDR3 is 13 residues. CDR3 nucleotides: TGTGCCAGCAGTTCTGCGGAACAAGAGACCCAGTACTTC. Encoded protein: CASSSAEQETQYF.

V and J are TRBV2 and TRBJ1-4; no definite D call. The CDR3 is made up of 14 amino acids. The germline V gene has CDR1 SNHLY and CDR2 FYNNEI. V lost 1 base, J lost 0 bases, and 3 bases lay in between. CDR3 amino acids: CASSEEATNEKLFF. CDR3 sequence (DNA): TGTGCCAGCAGTGAAGAAGCAACTAATGAAAAACTGTTTTTT.

The chain combines TRBV18 with TRBJ2-7; TRBD1 matches 12 bases. This CDR3 has 16 residues. The germline V gene has CDR1 KGHSH and CDR2 LQKENI. The V gene end was trimmed by 0 bases and the J gene end by 2 bases; junction bases not matched to a gene: 2. The DNA for the CDR3 is TGTGCCAGCTCACCACCAGGGACAGGGGGCACCTACGAGCAGTACTTC. The encoded protein is CASSPPGTGGTYEQYF.

This chain joins TRBV13 and TRBJ2-1, with TRBD1 as a possible D gene (7 bases). Germline values: CDR1 PRHDT, CDR2 FYEKMQ (reference sequence). Trimming removed 3 bases at V and 4 bases at J, with 13 bases between. The CDR3 extends over 15 amino acids. Written as DNA, the CDR3 is TGTGCCAGCAGCTTCAGGGGGGCAGGGTACAATGAGCAGTTCTTC. Encoded protein: CASSFRGAGYNEQFF.

This clone was seen a handful of times. The chain recombines TRBV9 with TRBJ2-3; 7 nucleotides agree with TRBD2. V gave up 7 bases and J gave up 1 base; unmatched junction bases: 9. The V gene's germline CDR1 is SGDLS and CDR2 YYNGEE. The CDR3 length is 15 residues. The CDR3 nucleotides read TGTGCCAGCTCCGCCCGCGGGGGAGGCACAGATACGCAGTATTTT. It codes for CASSARGGGTDTQYF.

The J gene is TRBJ2-6, the V gene TRBV29-1, with D unclear. Germline CDR1 SQVTM, CDR2 ANQGSEA. V shed 2 bases and J shed 1 base, with 6 bases lying between them. The CDR3 sequence is 14 residues long. CDR3 sequence (DNA): TGCAGCGTTGAACCAACGTCTGGGGCCAACGTCCTGACTTTC. This sequence encodes CSVEPTSGANVLTF.

V is TRBV7-8 and J is TRBJ1-5; possibly TRBD1 for D (5 bases). Germline CDR1 is SGHVS and CDR2 is FQNEAQ. With 5 bases removed from V and 2 bases from J, the gap between germline ends came to 16 bases. The CDR3 length is 16 residues. DNA for the CDR3: TGTGCCAGCAGCCGTGGTTATGGGGGGGGCAATCAGCCCCAGCATTTT. It encodes CASSRGYGGGNQPQHF. The variable domain in full, with the rest retrieved from reference TRBV7-8 and TRBJ1-5, is GAGVSQSPRYKVAKRGQDVALRCDPISGHVSLFWYQQALGQGPEFLTYFQNEAQLDKSGLPSDRFFAERPEGSVSTLKIQRTQQEDSAVYLCASSRGYGGGNQPQHFGDGTRLSIL.

Comment on this clone: Other DNA sequences in this specimen translate into the identical CDR3. The genes are TRBV5-1 and TRBJ1-1; weak D call: TRBD1 (5 bases). The CDR3 is 14 amino acids. V dropped 1 base and J dropped 0 bases, with 7 bases sitting between them. CDR1 is SGHRS and CDR2 is YFSETQ in the germline V gene. Written as DNA, the CDR3 is TGCGCCAGCAGCTTGAGGGGTATGAACACTGAAGCTTTCTTT. Translating it yields CASSLRGMNTEAFF.

The genes are TRBV5-6 and TRBJ2-7; D is ambiguous. With 4 bases removed from V and 5 bases from J, the gap between germline ends came to 10 bases. The V gene's germline CDR1 is SGHDT and CDR2 YYEEEE. This CDR3 region has 12 residues. The CDR3 reads CASSPRSDEQYF. The CDR3 bases are TGTGCCAGCAGCCCCCGCAGCGACGAGCAGTACTTC.

V is TRBV7-9 and J is TRBJ2-7; D not resolved. V was cut by 1 base and J by 1 base, with 11 bases left in between. This CDR3 is 15 amino acids long. The germline CDR1 and CDR2 sequences are SEHNR and FQNEAQ (reference sequence). CDR3 loop: CASSLEGSVSYEQYF. The DNA for the CDR3 is TGTGCCAGCAGCTTAGAGGGTTCAGTGTCCTACGAGCAGTACTTC.

This chain uses TRBV5-6 with TRBJ2-5, with D possibly TRBD1 on 6 matching bases. Trimming stripped 5 bases from V and 7 bases from J, with 12 bases between. The CDR3 has 12 residues. Germline values: CDR1 SGHDT, CDR2 YYEEEE. CDR3 amino acids: CASSSDSRTQYF. The DNA of the CDR3 is TGTGCCAGCAGTTCGGACAGTAGGACCCAGTACTTC.

To note about this clone: A read error may account for a junction end that differs from germline. The chain couples TRBV5-1 to TRBJ1-2; tentative D call: TRBD1 (6 bases). The CDR3 covers 13 residues. Germline assignment: CDR1 SGHRS and CDR2 YFSETQ. CDR3 region: CASSDSGDYGYTF. The CDR3 DNA sequence: TGCGCCAGCAGCGACTCAGGGGACTACGGCTACACCTTC.

Comments on this clone: The identical CDR3 is also encoded by other nucleotide sequences in the sample. The chain has TRBV27 and TRBJ1-5; TRBD1 matches at 7 bases. The germline gives CDR1 MNHEY, CDR2 SMNVEV (reference sequence). Trimming removed 6 bases from V and 2 bases from J; junction bases left unmatched: 4. The CDR3 length is 14 residues. The chain's CDR3 is CASRTGLGNQPQHF. The CDR3, as DNA: TGTGCCAGCAGGACAGGGCTCGGCAATCAGCCCCAGCATTTT.

This clone appeared many times. The chain joins TRBV10-1 to TRBJ1-2; D gene ambiguous. This CDR3 has 14 residues. The germline V and J ends were trimmed by 3 bases and 6 bases, with 14 bases remaining between them. Germline CDR1 is WNHNN and CDR2 is SYGVQD (reference sequence). CDR3 bases: TGCGCCAGCAGTGATAGTCGGGAGGGCGATGGCTACACCTTC. Protein sequence: CASSDSREGDGYTF.

As DNA, the CDR3 is TGTGCCAGCAGCCAACTCAATCAGCCCCAGCATTTT. This gives the protein CASSQLNQPQHF. J is TRBJ1-5 and V is TRBV5-6; D not resolved. CDR1 SGHDT and CDR2 YYEEEE come from the germline V gene. V lost 4 bases, J lost 3 bases, and 5 bases lay in between. This CDR3 is built from 12 residues.

This clone was seen a few times. This chain joins TRBV29-1 and TRBJ1-5, with D perhaps matching TRBD1 (5 bases). In germline, CDR1 is SQVTM, CDR2 ANQGSEA. The CDR3 sequence is 14 residues long. The V end was cut by 2 bases, the J end by 3 bases, with 11 bases between. This CDR3 reads CSVEYPGPNQPQHF. The CDR3 DNA is TGCAGCGTTGAATATCCAGGGCCCAATCAGCCCCAGCATTTT. Full variable domain (remainder filled in from reference TRBV29-1 and TRBJ1-5): SAVISQKPSRDICQRGTSLTIQCQVDSQVTMMFWYRQQPGQSLTLIATANQGSEATYESGFVIDKFPISRPNLTFSTLTVSNMSPEDSSIYLCSVEYPGPNQPQHFGDGTRLSIL.

V gene TRBV6-5 combines with J gene TRBJ2-3; D perhaps matches TRBD1 (6 bases). V lost 6 bases and J 0 bases, leaving 13 bases between the germline ends. Per the germline V gene, CDR1 is MNHEY and CDR2 is SVGAGI. This CDR3 is built from 15 residues. CDR3 sequence reads: CASSLTGQSTDTQYF. The CDR3 DNA reads TGTGCCAGCAGCCTAACTGGACAGAGCACAGATACGCAGTATTTT.

The chain uses TRBV29-1 and TRBJ1-2, with a tentative D call TRBD1 (5 bases). CDR1 and CDR2 from the germline V gene are SQVTM and ANQGSEA. This CDR3 comprises 14 residues. V shed 1 base and J shed 3 bases, with 12 bases lying between them. The CDR3 DNA follows: TGCAGCGTTGAAGGCGGGGCCGGACACTATGGCTACACCTTC. Amino acids: CSVEGGAGHYGYTF.